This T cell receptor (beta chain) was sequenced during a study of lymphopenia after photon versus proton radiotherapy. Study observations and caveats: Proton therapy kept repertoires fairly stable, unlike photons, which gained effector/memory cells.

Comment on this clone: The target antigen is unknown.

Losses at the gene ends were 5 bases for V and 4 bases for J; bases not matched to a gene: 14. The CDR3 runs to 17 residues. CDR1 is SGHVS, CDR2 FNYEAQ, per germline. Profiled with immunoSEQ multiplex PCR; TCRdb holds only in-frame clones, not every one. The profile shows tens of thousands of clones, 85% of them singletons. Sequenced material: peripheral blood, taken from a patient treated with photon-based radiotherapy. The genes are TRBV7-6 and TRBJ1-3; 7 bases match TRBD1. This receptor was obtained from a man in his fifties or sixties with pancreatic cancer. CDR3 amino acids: CASSPGPTGRHGNTIYF. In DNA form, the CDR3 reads TGTGCCAGCAGCCCCGGGCCGACAGGGAGACACGGAAACACCATATATTTT.